This T cell receptor beta chain derives from a study of T-cell reconstitution after alpha-beta-depleted transplantation in children. Findings of the study overall: Surviving recipient cells, namely T cells and thymic progenitors, were the source of high day-60 TCRbeta diversity in some patients. Reported findings indicate that, about two months after transplant, alpha-beta T cells came from several hundred expanded clones, which were derived from non-depleted graft cells. T cells produced anew were the main source of T-cell counts and diversity one year after transplant.

The TCRbeta library incorporated unique molecular identifiers. From the PCR reads, TCRdb called clonotypes with MiXCR, one entry per CDR3 protein. The table includes some 6,000 distinct CDR3 sequences, roughly 14% detected once. Germline loops: CDR1 MNHEY, CDR2 SMNVEV (reference sequence). Trimming left V 0 bases short and J 1 base short, with 4 bases between. CDR3 size: 13 residues. This clonotype is classed as medium-sized. The antigen is unknown. This TCR came from a boy younger than 18 with acute lymphoblastic leukemia, due to receive a stem cell transplant. The chain carries TRBV27 and TRBJ2-7; no clear D. The sequencing used PBMCs, collected before TCRalphabeta/CD19-depleted stem cell transplant. In DNA form, the CDR3 reads TGTGCCAGCAGTTTATCGCTATCCTACGAGCAGTACTTC. It is translated as CASSLSLSYEQYF.